This record concerns one T cell receptor (beta chain) sequence. The data stem from a study of T cell changes during pregnancy in multiple sclerosis. There are 15 residues in the CDR3. V lost 1 base to trimming and J lost 7 bases; unmatched junction nucleotides: 6. In germline, CDR1 is SGHVS, CDR2 FQNEAQ. Some clones are missing from TCRdb's copy, which holds only in-frame ones; the method was immunoSEQ multiplex PCR. The sample records over 85,000 clones, approximately 90% being singletons. The TCR comes from a female donor in good health, enrolled as a control in a pregnancy study. The chain employs TRBV7-8 and TRBJ1-2, with TRBD1 matching over 10 bases. Sample: peripheral blood, taken in the first trimester of pregnancy. The CDR3 coding sequence is TGTGCCAGCAGCTTAGTGGGGACAGGGGTGACTGGCTACACCTTC. This translates into CASSLVGTGVTGYTF.